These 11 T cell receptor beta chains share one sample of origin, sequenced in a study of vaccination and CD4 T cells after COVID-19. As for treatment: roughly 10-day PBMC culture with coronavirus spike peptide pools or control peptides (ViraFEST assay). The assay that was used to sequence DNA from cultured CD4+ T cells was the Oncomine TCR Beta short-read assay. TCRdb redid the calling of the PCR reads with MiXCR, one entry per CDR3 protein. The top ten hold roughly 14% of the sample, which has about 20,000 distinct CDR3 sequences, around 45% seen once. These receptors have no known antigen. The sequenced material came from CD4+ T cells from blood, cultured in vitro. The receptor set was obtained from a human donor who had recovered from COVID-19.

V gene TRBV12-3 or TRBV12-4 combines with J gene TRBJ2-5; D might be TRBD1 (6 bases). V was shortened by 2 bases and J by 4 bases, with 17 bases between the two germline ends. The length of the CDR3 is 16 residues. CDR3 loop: CASSLSPRGGGETQYF. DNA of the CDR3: TGTGCCAGCAGTTTAAGTCCCAGGGGTGGAGGAGAGACCCAGTACTTC.

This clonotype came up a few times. In nucleotides, the CDR3 is TGTGCCATCTCGTCGGGGGGGGATAATTCACCCCTCCACTTT. The encoded protein is CAISSGGDNSPLHF. This rearrangement joins TRBV6-1 to TRBJ1-6; D possibly corresponds to TRBD1 (5 bases). Germline CDR1 and CDR2: MNHNS and SASEGT. V shed 10 bases and J shed 5 bases, with 15 bases lying between them. The CDR3 sequence is 14 residues long.

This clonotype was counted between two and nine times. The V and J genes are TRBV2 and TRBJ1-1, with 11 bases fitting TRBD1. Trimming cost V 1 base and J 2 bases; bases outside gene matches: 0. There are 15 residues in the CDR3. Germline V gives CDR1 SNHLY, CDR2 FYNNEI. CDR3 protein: CASSEGTGGNTEAFF. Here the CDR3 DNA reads TGTGCCAGCAGTGAAGGGACAGGGGGCAACACTGAAGCTTTCTTT.

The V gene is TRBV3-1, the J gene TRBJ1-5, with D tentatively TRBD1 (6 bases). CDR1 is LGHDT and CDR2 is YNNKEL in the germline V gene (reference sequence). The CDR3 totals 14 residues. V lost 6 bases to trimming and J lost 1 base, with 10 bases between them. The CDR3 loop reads CASSITGSNQPQHF. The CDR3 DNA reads TGTGCCAGCAGTATTACAGGGAGCAATCAGCCCCAGCATTTT.

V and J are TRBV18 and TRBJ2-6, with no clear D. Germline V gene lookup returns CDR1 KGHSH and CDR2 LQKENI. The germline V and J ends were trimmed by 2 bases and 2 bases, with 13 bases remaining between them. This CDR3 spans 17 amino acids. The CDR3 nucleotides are TGTGCCAGCTCACCATCCCGGGCTCCCACTGGGGCCAACGTCCTGACTTTC. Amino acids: CASSPSRAPTGANVLTF.

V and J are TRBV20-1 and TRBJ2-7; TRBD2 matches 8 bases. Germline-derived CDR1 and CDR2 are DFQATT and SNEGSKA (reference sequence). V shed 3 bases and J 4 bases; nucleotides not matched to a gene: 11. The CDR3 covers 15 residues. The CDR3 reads CSASAPLERGYEQYF. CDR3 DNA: TGCAGTGCTAGTGCCCCACTAGAGCGGGGGTACGAGCAGTACTTC.

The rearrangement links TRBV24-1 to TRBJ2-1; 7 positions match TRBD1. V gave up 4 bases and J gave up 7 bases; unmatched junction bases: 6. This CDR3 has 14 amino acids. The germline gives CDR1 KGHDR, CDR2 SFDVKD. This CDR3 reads CATSEDYRGNEQFF. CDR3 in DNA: TGTGCCACCAGTGAAGACTACAGGGGAAATGAGCAGTTCTTC.

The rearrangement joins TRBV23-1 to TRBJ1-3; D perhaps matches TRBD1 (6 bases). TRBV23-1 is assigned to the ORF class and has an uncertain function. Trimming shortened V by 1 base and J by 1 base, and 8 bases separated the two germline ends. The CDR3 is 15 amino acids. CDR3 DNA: TGCGCCAGCAGTCAATGGACAGATTCTGGAAACACCATATATTTT. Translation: CASSQWTDSGNTIYF.

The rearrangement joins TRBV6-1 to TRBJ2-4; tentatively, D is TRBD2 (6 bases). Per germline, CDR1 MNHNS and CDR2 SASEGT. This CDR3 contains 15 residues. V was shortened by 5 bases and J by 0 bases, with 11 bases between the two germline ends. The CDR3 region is CASSRGTVAKNIQYF. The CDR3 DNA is TGTGCCAGCAGTCGGGGGACTGTAGCCAAAAACATTCAGTACTTC.

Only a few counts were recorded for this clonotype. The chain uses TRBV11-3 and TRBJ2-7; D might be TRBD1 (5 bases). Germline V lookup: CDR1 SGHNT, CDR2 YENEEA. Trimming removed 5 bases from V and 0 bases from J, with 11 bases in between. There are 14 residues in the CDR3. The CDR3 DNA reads TGTGCCAGCAGCCCAGGACACAGCTCCTACGAGCAGTACTTC. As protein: CASSPGHSSYEQYF.

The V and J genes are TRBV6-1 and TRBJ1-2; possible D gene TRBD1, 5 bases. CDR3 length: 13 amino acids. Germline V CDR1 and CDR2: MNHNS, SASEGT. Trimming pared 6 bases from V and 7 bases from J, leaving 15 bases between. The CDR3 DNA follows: TGTGCCAGCAGCAGGGACCTAGACTCTGGCTACACCTTC. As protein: CASSRDLDSGYTF.